The 7 T cell receptor beta chains below come from one sample, sequenced in a study of blood T cell repertoires in COVID-19. Assay used: immunoSEQ multiplex PCR; TCRdb lists only in-frame clones, some missing. The sample consists of about 300,000 clones, 65% to 90% of them appearing once. The sequenced material came from peripheral blood. The source is a human donor in a cohort sampled during active COVID-19.

This clone was counted between two and nine times. The V gene is TRBV7-8, the J gene TRBJ2-7; possibly TRBD1 for D (5 bases). With 4 bases removed from V and 3 bases from J, the gap between germline ends came to 16 bases. This CDR3 is 15 amino acids long. Germline-derived CDR1 and CDR2 are SGHVS and FQNEAQ. In DNA form, the CDR3 reads TGTGCCAGCAGCTCCAGACTGACAGCTGGCTACGAGCAGTACTTC. Translation gives CASSSRLTAGYEQYF.

In DNA, the CDR3 is TGTGCCATTGGGTTAGCGGGGTCCGGGGAGCTGTTTTTT. This codes for CAIGLAGSGELFF. This chain connects TRBV28 to TRBJ2-2; 8 nucleotides align to TRBD2. V shed 10 bases and J 6 bases; nucleotides not matched to a gene: 7. This CDR3 comprises 13 residues. Germline V gene sequence: CDR1 MDHEN, CDR2 SYDVKM. Combining the CDR3 with reference TRBV28 and TRBJ2-2 gives the whole variable domain DVKVTQSSRYLVKRTGEKVFLECVQDMDHENMFWYRQDPGLGLRLIYFSYDVKMKEKGDIPEGYSVSREKKERFSLILESASTNQTSMYLCAIGLAGSGELFFGEGSRLTVL.

Here the CDR3 reads CASSQQQATYEQYF. Here the CDR3 DNA reads TGCGCCAGCAGCCAACAACAGGCCACCTACGAGCAGTACTTC. This chain connects TRBV4-1 to TRBJ2-7; weak D call: TRBD1 (5 bases). Germline CDR1 MGHRA, CDR2 YSYEKL. This CDR3 contains 14 residues. V lost 2 bases and J lost 2, with 10 bases in between.

Note on this clone: Germline and junction disagree at one end, which may indicate a read error. The J gene is TRBJ2-5, the V gene TRBV7-2; 9 nucleotides line up with TRBD2. This CDR3 has 14 residues. Germline CDR1 reads SGHTA; CDR2 reads FQGNSA. CDR3 in DNA: TGTGCCAGCAGCATAGCGGGAGCGGGGGAGACCCAGTACTTC. Translating gives CASSIAGAGETQYF.

This clone was recorded many times. The chain combines TRBV14 with TRBJ2-7; D is unclear. The V and J ends lost 3 bases and 2 bases respectively, with 14 bases between them. This CDR3 has 15 amino acids. CDR1 is SGHDN and CDR2 is FVKESK in the germline V gene. CDR3 sequence reads: CASSHRLDFPYEQYF. In DNA, the CDR3 is TGTGCCAGCAGCCATCGTCTCGACTTCCCCTACGAGCAGTACTTC.

This sequence joins TRBV3-1 (or the pseudogene TRBV3-2) and TRBJ2-3; D not resolved. The CDR3 totals 12 residues. V gave up 1 base and J gave up 4 bases, with 3 bases separating them. The germline gives CDR1 LGHDT, CDR2 YNNKEL (reference sequence). The CDR3 here is CASSQAADTQYF. CDR3 coding DNA: TGTGCCAGCAGCCAAGCAGCAGATACGCAGTATTTT.

The sample holds one count of this clone. Other DNA sequences in the same sample also yield this CDR3. CDR3 sequence: CASSSQGDTEAFF. CDR3 DNA sequence: TGCGCCAGCAGCTCCCAGGGGGACACTGAAGCTTTCTTT. The V call is TRBV5-1, the J call TRBJ1-1; 7 positions match TRBD1. J lost 3 bases, V lost 3 bases, and 2 bases had no gene match. Per the germline V gene, CDR1 is SGHRS and CDR2 is YFSETQ. This CDR3 spans 13 amino acids.